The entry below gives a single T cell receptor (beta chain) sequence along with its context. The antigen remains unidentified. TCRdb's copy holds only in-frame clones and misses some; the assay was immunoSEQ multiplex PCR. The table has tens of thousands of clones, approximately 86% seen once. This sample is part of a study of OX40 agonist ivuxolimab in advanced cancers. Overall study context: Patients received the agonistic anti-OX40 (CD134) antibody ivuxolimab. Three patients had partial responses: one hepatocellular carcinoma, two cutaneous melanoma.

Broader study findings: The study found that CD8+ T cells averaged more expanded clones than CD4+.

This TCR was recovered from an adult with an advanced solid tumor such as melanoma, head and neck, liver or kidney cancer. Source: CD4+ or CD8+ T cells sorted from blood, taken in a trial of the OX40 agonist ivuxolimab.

CDR3 DNA: TGCGCCAGCTCTTGGGACAGCAATCAGCCCCAGCATTTT. It codes for CASSWDSNQPQHF. The chain is built from TRBV10-2 and TRBJ1-5; tentative D call: TRBD1 (5 bases). The germline V gene has CDR1 WSHSY and CDR2 SAAADI. V lost 8 bases and J lost 1, with 9 bases in between. The CDR3 sequence is 13 residues long.